This T cell receptor beta chain is from a study of T-cell memory formation after mild COVID-19. Looking at the study overall: Clustering of TCRs was largely donor specific.

About this clonotype: Its antigen is currently unknown.

TCRdb reprocessed the 5' RACE reads via MiXCR and lists one record per CDR3 protein. Of 400,000 to 550,000 distinct CDR3 sequences listed, roughly 25% are singletons. Study outcomes and limitations: CD4+ contracting clones lay mainly in CM and EM, CD8+ ones in EMRA. SARS-CoV-2 specificity of second-wave clones peaking day 37 was unconfirmed. Contracting clones, day 15 to 85, had balanced CD4/CD8, and later expanders favored CD4+.

Input material: PBMCs or a T cell subset sorted from them (not recorded which). This receptor was obtained from an adult woman who had mild COVID-19 (a few samples of this study predate the infection). Cell type and time point are not known.

The CDR3 DNA sequence: TGTGCCAGCAGCCCAAGACAGAACACCGGGGAGCTGTTTTTT. As protein: CASSPRQNTGELFF. The gene calls are TRBV7-8 and TRBJ2-2; D remains ambiguous. V gave up 5 bases and J gave up 1 base, with 8 bases separating them. The germline V gene has CDR1 SGHVS and CDR2 FQNEAQ. CDR3 size: 14 residues.